This passage covers 8 T cell receptor beta chains from one sample sequenced in a study of blood T cell repertoires in COVID-19. The table came from immunoSEQ multiplex PCR; TCRdb's copy has only in-frame clones and leaves some out. This sample has about 100,000 clones, with around nine tenths found just once. Sequences were obtained from peripheral blood. Every receptor here comes from a human donor in a cohort sampled during active COVID-19.

This chain uses TRBV7-8 with TRBJ2-5, with 7 bases fitting TRBD2. CDR1 is SGHVS, CDR2 FQNEAQ, per germline. The CDR3 is 15 amino acids. V was pared by 3 bases and J by 5 bases, with 9 bases of the junction left unmatched. The CDR3 loop is CASSLRGTLRETQYF. CDR3 bases: TGTGCCAGCAGCTTGCGGGGGACTTTGAGGGAGACCCAGTACTTC. Full variable domain (outside the CDR3, taken from reference TRBV7-8 and TRBJ2-5): GAGVSQSPRYKVAKRGQDVALRCDPISGHVSLFWYQQALGQGPEFLTYFQNEAQLDKSGLPSDRFFAERPEGSVSTLKIQRTQQEDSAVYLCASSLRGTLRETQYFGPGTRLLVL.

This rearrangement joins TRBV7-9 to TRBJ1-2; 10 positions match TRBD1. Germline CDR1 and CDR2: SEHNR and FQNEAQ (reference sequence). CDR3 length: 16 residues. J was trimmed by 2 bases and V by 5 bases; bases with no gene match: 8. CDR3 amino acids: CASSRPGTGVNYGYTF. The CDR3 region has the DNA TGTGCCAGCAGCCGTCCCGGGACAGGGGTGAACTATGGCTACACCTTC.

The chain employs TRBV30 and TRBJ2-3; D perhaps matches TRBD2 (6 bases). Germline V gene lookup returns CDR1 GTSNPN and CDR2 SVGIG (reference sequence). The CDR3 sequence is 14 residues long. V was cut by 3 bases and J by 5 bases, with 15 bases left in between. CDR3 sequence (DNA): TGTGCCTGGAGGCCGGAGGGGTCAGGAGATACGCAGTATTTT. It encodes CAWRPEGSGDTQYF.

This CDR3 is CASSESGLYGYTF. In nucleotides, the CDR3 is TGTGCCAGCAGTGAAAGTGGCCTCTATGGCTACACCTTC. The V and J genes are TRBV6-1 and TRBJ1-2; D is ambiguous. The CDR3 loop spans 13 amino acids. From germline, CDR1 is MNHNS and CDR2 SASEGT. Trimming pared 2 bases from V and 4 bases from J, leaving 8 bases between.

The J gene is TRBJ2-1, the V gene TRBV5-6; 8 bases map to TRBD1. The CDR3 is 16 amino acids. The trim removed 0 bases at V and 3 bases at J, leaving 5 bases unmatched. From germline, CDR1 is SGHDT and CDR2 YYEEEE. The CDR3 here is CASSLDQGAYYNEQFF. The CDR3 region has the DNA TGTGCCAGCAGCTTGGACCAGGGGGCTTACTACAATGAGCAGTTCTTC.

The rearrangement links TRBV3-1 (or the pseudogene TRBV3-2) to TRBJ2-5; 12 bases map to TRBD2. Germline V lookup: CDR1 LGHDT, CDR2 YNNKEL (reference sequence). With 7 bases clipped from V and 5 bases from J, the junction kept 8 bases outside the gene matches. The CDR3 is 15 amino acids. CDR3 sequence: CASNNRTSGMETQYF. In DNA, the CDR3 is TGTGCCAGCAATAATAGGACTAGCGGGATGGAGACCCAGTACTTC.

J is TRBJ2-3 and V is TRBV27; possibly TRBD2 for D (7 bases). CDR1 and CDR2 from the germline V gene are MNHEY and SMNVEV (reference sequence). V shed 5 bases and J shed 10 bases, with 22 bases lying between them. The CDR3 spans 15 residues. The CDR3 region is CASSASWGGEGAQYF. The DNA of the CDR3 is TGTGCCAGCAGTGCCTCTTGGGGTGGGGAGGGGGCGCAGTATTTT.

The chain is built from TRBV3-1 (or the pseudogene TRBV3-2) and TRBJ2-5; 10 bases are a match to TRBD1. Trimming cost V 2 bases and J 6 bases; bases outside gene matches: 6. The germline CDR1 and CDR2 sequences are LGHDT and YNNKEL (reference sequence). This CDR3 is built from 15 residues. CDR3 sequence: CASSQFGTGAKTQYF. In DNA, the CDR3 is TGTGCCAGCAGCCAATTCGGGACAGGGGCGAAGACCCAGTACTTC.